This T cell receptor beta chain was recorded in a study of monozygotic twins with inflammatory bowel disease. Study-wide results and limits: Support for any single strong IBD-associated signal or clonotype was not found. Possibly reflecting limited power, no difference in repertoire similarity was found between concordant and discordant twins. IBD-affected twins scored below their healthy co-twins in TCRbeta diversity (inverse Simpson).

The UMIs carried a 6-nucleotide sample barcode, and they were added by template switching. From the 5' RACE reads, TCRdb lists one entry per CDR3 protein and no DNA. Here the sample table reports approximately 400,000 distinct CDR3 sequences. The CDR3 contains 12 residues. Germline loops: CDR1 MNHEY, CDR2 SVGAGI. On this clonotype itself: Its antigen is not known.

The rearrangement links TRBV6-5 to TRBJ1-1. The clonotype comes from a human donor with ulcerative colitis or Crohn's disease, or a healthy co-twin of an affected twin (not recorded which). Sample: blood. This CDR3 reads CASSPDSSVAFF.